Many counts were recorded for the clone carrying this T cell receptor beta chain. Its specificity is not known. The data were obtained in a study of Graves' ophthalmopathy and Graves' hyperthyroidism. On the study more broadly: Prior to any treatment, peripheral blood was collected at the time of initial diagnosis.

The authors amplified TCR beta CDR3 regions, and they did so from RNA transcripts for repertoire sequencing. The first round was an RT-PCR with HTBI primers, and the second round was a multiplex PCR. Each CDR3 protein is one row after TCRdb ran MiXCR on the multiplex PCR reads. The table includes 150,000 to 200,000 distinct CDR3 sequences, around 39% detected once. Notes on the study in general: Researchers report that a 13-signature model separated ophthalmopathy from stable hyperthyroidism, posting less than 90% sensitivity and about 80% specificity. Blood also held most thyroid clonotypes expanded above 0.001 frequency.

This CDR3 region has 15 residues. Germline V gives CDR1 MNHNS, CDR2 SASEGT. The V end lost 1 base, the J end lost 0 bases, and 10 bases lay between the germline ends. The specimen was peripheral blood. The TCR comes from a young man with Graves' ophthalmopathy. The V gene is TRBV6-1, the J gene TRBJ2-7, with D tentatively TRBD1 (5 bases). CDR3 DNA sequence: TGTGCCAGCAGTGAAGTTGACAGCCCCTCCTACGAGCAGTACTTC. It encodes CASSEVDSPSYEQYF.